Below, one TCR beta chain is given with its context. Its antigen remains unknown. The source of the sample is a study of T cells in localized non-small cell lung cancer. General study results and limits: Heterogeneity is still possible, as just one tumor region was sequenced.

The assay was immunoSEQ multiplex PCR, and TCRdb's table has in-frame clones only and misses some. The data hold under 35,000 clones, with approximately 90% observed a single time. This TCR was recovered from a woman aged 40-69 years with stage III lung adenocarcinoma. The sample consisted of peripheral blood mononuclear cells, taken before any cancer treatment.

CDR3 sequence: CASSPWTGATDTQYF. In nucleotides, the CDR3 is TGTGCCAGTAGTCCCTGGACAGGTGCCACAGATACGCAGTATTTT. The chain is built from TRBV19 and TRBJ2-3; 7 nucleotides align to TRBD1. The V gene's germline CDR1 is LNHDA and CDR2 SQIVND (reference sequence). V lost 5 bases and J lost 2; bases outside the gene matches: 7. The CDR3 has 15 residues.